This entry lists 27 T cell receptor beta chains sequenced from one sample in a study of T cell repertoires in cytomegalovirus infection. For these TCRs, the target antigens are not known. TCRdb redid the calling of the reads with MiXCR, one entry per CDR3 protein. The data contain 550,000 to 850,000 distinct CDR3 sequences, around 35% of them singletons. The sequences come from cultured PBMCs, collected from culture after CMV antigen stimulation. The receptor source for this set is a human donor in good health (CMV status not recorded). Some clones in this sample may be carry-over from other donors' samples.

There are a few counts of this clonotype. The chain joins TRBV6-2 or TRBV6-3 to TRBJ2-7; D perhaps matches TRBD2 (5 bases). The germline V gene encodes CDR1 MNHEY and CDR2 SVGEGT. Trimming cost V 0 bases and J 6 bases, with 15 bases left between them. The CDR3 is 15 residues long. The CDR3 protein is CASSYSRVLLGEQYF. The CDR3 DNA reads TGTGCCAGCAGTTACTCGAGGGTTCTTCTCGGCGAGCAGTACTTC.

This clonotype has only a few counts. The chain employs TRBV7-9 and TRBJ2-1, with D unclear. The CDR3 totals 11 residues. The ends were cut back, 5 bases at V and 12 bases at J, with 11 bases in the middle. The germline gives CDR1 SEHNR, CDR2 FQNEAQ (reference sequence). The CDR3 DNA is TGTGCCAGCAGCCCCATGGAGCGGCAGTTCTTC. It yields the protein CASSPMERQFF.

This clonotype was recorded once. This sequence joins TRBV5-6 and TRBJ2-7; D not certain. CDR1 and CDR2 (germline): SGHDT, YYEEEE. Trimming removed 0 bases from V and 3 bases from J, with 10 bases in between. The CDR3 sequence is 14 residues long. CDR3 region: CASSLGLEDYEQYF. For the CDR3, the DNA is TGTGCCAGCAGCTTGGGGCTAGAAGACTACGAGCAGTACTTC.

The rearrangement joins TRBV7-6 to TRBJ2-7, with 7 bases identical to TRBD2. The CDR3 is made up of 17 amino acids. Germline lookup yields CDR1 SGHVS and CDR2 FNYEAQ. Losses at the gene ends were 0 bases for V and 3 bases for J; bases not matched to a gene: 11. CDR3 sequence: CASSLAAAGVSHYEQYF. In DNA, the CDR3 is TGTGCCAGCAGCTTAGCGGCTGCGGGAGTGTCCCACTACGAGCAGTACTTC. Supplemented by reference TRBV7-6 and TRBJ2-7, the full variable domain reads GAGVSQSPRYKVTKRGQDVALRCDPISGHVSLYWYRQALGQGPEFLTYFNYEAQQDKSGLPNDRFSAERPEGSISTLTIQRTEQRDSAMYRCASSLAAAGVSHYEQYFGPGTRLTVT.

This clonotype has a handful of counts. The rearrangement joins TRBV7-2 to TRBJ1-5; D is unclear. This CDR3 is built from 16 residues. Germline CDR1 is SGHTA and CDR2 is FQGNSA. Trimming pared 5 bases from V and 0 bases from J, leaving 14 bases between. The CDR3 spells CASSLAGPTSNQPQHF. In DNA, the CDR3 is TGTGCCAGCAGCCTTGCAGGTCCGACTAGCAATCAGCCCCAGCATTTT.

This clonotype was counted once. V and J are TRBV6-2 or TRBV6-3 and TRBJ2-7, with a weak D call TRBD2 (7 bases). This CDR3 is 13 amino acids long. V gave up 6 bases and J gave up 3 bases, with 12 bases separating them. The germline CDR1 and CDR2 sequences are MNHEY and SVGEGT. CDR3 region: CASSTGGNYEQYF. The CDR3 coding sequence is TGTGCCAGCAGCACGGGGGGCAACTACGAGCAGTACTTC.

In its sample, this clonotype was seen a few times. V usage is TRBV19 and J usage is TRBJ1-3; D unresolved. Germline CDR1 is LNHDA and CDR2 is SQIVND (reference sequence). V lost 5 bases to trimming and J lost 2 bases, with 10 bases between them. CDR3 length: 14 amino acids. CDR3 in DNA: TGTGCCAGTAGTCCTCGTGCCGCTGGAAACACCATATATTTT. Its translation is CASSPRAAGNTIYF.

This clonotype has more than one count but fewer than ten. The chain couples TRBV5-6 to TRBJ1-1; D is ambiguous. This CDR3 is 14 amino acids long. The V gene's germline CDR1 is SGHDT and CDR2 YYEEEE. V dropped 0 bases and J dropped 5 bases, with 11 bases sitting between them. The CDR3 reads CASSLGIGRTEAFF. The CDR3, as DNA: TGTGCCAGCAGCTTGGGAATAGGTAGGACTGAAGCTTTCTTT.

CDR3 sequence: CASSIPGAEQYF. CDR3 bases: TGTGCCAGTAGTATTCCGGGTGCGGAGCAGTACTTC. The chain links TRBV19 to TRBJ2-7; unclear D gene. The CDR3 loop spans 12 amino acids. Germline CDR1 is LNHDA and CDR2 is SQIVND (reference sequence). Trimming shortened V by 3 bases and J by 7 bases, and 10 bases separated the two germline ends.

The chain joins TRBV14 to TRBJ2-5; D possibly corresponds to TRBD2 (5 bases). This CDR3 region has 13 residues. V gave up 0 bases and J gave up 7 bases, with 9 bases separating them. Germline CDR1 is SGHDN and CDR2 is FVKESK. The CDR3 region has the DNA TGTGCCAGCAGCCAAGATCAGAGCGGGACCCAGTACTTC. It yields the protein CASSQDQSGTQYF.

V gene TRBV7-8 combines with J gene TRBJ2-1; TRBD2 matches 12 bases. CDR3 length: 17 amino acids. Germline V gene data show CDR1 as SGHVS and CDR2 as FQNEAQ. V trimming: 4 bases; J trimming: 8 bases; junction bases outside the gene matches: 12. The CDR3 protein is CASSSRLAGAQSDEQFF. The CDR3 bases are TGTGCCAGCAGCTCCAGACTAGCGGGGGCCCAAAGCGATGAGCAGTTCTTC.

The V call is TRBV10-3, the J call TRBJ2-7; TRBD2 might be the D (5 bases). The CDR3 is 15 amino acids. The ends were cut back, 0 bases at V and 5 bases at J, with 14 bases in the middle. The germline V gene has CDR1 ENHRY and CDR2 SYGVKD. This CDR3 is CAISESRRYRDEQYF. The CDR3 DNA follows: TGTGCCATCAGTGAGTCGAGGAGGTACCGGGACGAGCAGTACTTC.

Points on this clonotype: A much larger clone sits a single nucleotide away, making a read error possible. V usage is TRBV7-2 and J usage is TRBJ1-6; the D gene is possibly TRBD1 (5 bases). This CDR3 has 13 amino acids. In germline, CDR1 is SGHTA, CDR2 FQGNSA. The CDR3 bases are TGTGCCAGCAGCTCCCGCAGGGATTCACTCCTCCACTTT. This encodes CASSSRRDSLLHF.

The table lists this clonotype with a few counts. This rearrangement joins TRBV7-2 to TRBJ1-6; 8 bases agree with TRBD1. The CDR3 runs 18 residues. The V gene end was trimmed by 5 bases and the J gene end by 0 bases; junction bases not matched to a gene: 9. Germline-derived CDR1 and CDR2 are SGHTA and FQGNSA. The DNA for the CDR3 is TGTGCCAGCAGCGGAGGACAGGGTAGGAGCTCCTATAATTCACCCCTCCACTTT. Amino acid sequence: CASSGGQGRSSYNSPLHF.

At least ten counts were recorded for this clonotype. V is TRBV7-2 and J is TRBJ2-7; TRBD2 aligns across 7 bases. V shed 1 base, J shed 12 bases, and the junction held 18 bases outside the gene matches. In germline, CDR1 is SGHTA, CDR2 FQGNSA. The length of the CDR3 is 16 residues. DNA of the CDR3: TGTGCCAGCAGCTTAGACCCATCGACTAGCCCAACGGGGTTGTACTTC. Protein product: CASSLDPSTSPTGLYF.

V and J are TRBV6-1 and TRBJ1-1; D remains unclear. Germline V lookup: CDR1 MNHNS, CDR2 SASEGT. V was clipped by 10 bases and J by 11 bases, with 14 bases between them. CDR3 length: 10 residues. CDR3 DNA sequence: TGTGCCACCCTTGGGGTATTGGCTTTCTTT. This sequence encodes CATLGVLAFF.

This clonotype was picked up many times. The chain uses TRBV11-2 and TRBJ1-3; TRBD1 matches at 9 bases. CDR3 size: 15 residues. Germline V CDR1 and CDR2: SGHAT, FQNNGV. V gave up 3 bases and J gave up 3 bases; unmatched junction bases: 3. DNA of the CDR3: TGTGCCAGCAGCTTCACAGGGGGCGGTGGAAACACCATATATTTT. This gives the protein CASSFTGGGGNTIYF.

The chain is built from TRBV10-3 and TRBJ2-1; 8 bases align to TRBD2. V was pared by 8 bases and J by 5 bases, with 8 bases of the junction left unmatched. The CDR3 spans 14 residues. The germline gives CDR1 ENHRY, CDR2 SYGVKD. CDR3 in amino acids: CAIGVGREDNEQFF. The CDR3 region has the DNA TGTGCCATCGGTGTAGGGCGGGAGGACAATGAGCAGTTCTTC.

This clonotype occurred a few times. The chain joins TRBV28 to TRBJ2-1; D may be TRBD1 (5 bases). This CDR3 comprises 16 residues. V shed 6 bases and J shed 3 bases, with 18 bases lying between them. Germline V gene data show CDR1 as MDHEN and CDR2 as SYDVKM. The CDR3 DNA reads TGTGCCAGCAGATCTATGCAGGGCCGTAACTACAATGAGCAGTTCTTC. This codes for CASRSMQGRNYNEQFF.

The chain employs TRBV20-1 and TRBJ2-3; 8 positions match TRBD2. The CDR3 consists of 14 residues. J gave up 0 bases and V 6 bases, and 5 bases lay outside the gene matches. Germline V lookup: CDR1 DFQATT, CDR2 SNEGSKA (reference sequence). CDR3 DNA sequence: TGCAGTGCCTCTACTAGCGGAAGCACAGATACGCAGTATTTT. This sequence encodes CSASTSGSTDTQYF.

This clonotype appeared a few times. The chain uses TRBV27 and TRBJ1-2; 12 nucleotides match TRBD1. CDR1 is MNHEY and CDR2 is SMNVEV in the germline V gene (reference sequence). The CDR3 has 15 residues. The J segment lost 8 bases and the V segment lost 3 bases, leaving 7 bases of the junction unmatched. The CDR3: CASSFRDRGLRGYTF. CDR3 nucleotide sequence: TGTGCCAGCAGTTTCCGGGACAGGGGGCTAAGAGGCTACACCTTC.

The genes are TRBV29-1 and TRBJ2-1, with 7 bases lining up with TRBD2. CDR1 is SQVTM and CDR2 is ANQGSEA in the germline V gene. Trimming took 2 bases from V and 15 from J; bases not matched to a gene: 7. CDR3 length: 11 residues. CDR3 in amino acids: CSVEQEGRGFF. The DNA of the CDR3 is TGCAGCGTTGAACAAGAGGGGAGGGGGTTCTTC.

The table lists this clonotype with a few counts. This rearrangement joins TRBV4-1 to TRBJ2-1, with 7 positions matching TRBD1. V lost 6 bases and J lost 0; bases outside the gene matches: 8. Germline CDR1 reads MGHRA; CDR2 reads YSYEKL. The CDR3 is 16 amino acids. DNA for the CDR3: TGCGCCAGCAGTCATCCGGGACAGAGCTCCTACAATGAGCAGTTCTTC. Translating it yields CASSHPGQSSYNEQFF.

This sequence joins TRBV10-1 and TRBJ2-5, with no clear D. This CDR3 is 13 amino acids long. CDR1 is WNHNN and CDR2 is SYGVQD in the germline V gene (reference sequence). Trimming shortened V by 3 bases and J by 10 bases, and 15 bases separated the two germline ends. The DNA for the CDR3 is TGCGCCAGCAGTGACCCCACTTTTCAAGACCAGTACTTC. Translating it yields CASSDPTFQDQYF.

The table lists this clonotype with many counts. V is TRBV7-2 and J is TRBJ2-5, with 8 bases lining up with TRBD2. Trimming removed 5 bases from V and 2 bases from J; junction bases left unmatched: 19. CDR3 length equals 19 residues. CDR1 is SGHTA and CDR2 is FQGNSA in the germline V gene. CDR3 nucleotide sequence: TGTGCCAGCAGCGCCGCGTTTGGACTAGCCGGGGCCCAGCAAGAGACCCAGTACTTC. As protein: CASSAAFGLAGAQQETQYF.

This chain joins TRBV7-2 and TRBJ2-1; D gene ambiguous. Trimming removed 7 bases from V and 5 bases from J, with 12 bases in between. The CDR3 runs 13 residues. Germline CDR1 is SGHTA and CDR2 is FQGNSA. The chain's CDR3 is CASTTSDHNEQFF. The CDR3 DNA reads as TGTGCCAGCACCACCAGCGACCACAATGAGCAGTTCTTC. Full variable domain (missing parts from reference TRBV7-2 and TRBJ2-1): GAGVSQSPSNKVTEKGKDVELRCDPISGHTALYWYRQSLGQGLEFLIYFQGNSAPDKSGLPSDRFSAERTGGSVSTLTIQRTQQEDSAVYLCASTTSDHNEQFFGPGTRLTVL.

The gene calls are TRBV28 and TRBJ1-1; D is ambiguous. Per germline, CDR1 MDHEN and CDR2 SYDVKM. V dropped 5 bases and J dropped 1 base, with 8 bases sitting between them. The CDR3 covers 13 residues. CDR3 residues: CASSSEPNTEAFF. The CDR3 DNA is TGTGCCAGCAGTAGCGAGCCGAACACTGAAGCTTTCTTT.